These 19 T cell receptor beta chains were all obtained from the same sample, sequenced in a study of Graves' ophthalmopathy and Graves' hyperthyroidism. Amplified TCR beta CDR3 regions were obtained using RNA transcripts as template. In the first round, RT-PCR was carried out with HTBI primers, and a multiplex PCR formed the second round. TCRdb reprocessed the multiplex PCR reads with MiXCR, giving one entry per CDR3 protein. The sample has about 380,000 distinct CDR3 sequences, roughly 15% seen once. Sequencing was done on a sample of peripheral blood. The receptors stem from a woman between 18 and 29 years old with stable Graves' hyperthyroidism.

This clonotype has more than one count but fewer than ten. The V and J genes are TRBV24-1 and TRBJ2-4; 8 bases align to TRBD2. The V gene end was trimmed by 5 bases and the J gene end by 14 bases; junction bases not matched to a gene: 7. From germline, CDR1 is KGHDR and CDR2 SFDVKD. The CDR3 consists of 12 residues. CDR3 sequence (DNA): TGTGCCACCAGTGCCCCGGGGGGGTTTAAGTACTTC. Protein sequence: CATSAPGGFKYF.

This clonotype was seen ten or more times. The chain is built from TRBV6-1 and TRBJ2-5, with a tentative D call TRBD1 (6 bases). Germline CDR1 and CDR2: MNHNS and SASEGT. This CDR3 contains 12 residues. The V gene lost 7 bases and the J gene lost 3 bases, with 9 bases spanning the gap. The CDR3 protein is CASTHREETQYF. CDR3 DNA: TGTGCCAGCACCCACAGGGAAGAGACCCAGTACTTC.

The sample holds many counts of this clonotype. The DNA of the CDR3 is TGTGCCAGCAGCTTATCGGACAGGGCCCCATTGAGTAACTATGGCTACACCTTC. As protein: CASSLSDRAPLSNYGYTF. The chain recombines TRBV7-2 with TRBJ1-2, with TRBD1 identical over 8 bases. V lost 2 bases and J lost 1; bases outside the gene matches: 12. Per the germline V gene, CDR1 is SGHTA and CDR2 is FQGNSA. The CDR3 extends over 18 amino acids.

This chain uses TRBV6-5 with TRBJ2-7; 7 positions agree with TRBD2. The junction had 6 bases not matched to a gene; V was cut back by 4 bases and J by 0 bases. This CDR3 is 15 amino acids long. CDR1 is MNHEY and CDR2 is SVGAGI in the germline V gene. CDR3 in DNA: TGTGCCAGCAGTTGGGGCGGGGGACGCTCCTACGAGCAGTACTTC. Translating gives CASSWGGGRSYEQYF.

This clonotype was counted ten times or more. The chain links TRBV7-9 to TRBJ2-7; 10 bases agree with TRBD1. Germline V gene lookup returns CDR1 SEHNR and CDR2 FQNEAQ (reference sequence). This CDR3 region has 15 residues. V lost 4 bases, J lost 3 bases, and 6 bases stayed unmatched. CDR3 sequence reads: CASSSGQGENYEQYF. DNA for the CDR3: TGTGCCAGCAGCTCCGGACAGGGGGAAAACTACGAGCAGTACTTC.

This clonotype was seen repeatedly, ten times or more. The CDR3 spells CASSSGTGGVDTEAFF. As DNA, the CDR3 is TGTGCCAGCAGTTCGGGGACAGGCGGGGTGGACACTGAAGCTTTCTTT. V usage is TRBV12-3 or TRBV12-4 and J usage is TRBJ1-1; 8 bases match TRBD1. The J segment lost 3 bases and the V segment lost 4 bases, leaving 10 bases of the junction unmatched. This CDR3 is 16 amino acids long.

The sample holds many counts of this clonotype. DNA of the CDR3: TGTGCCAGCAGTTTACGGCAGGGGCGGACCGGGGAGCTGTTTTTT. Its translation: CASSLRQGRTGELFF. The rearrangement joins TRBV28 to TRBJ2-2, with D possibly TRBD1 on 6 matching bases. The V gene lost 2 bases and the J gene lost 5 bases, with 12 bases spanning the gap. The germline gives CDR1 MDHEN, CDR2 SYDVKM. The CDR3 spans 15 residues.

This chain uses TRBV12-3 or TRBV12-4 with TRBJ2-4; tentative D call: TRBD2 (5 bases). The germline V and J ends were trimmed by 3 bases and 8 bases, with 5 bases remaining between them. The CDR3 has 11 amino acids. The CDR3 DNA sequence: TGTGCCAGCAGTTTGGAGGACATTCAGTACTTC. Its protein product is CASSLEDIQYF.

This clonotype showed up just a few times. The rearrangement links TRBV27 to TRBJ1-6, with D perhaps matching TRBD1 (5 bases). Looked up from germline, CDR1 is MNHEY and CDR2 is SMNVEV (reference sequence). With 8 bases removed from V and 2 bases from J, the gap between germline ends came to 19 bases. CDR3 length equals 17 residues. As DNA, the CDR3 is TGTGCCAGCGCGAGGAGGACACCTAGGCCCTATAATTCACCCCTCCACTTT. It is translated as CASARRTPRPYNSPLHF.

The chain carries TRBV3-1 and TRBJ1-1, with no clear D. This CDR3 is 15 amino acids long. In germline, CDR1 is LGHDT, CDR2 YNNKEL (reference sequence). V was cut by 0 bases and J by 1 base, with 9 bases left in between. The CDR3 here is CASSQDPGWNTEAFF. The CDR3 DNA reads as TGTGCCAGCAGCCAAGATCCTGGGTGGAACACTGAAGCTTTCTTT.

Written as DNA, the CDR3 is TGTGCCAGCAGCAACAGTGCCAACTATGGCTACACCTTC. Residues: CASSNSANYGYTF. The rearrangement uses TRBV6-1 and TRBJ1-2, with unresolved D. Trimming took 6 bases from V and 2 from J, leaving 10 bases between them. This CDR3 has 13 residues. Germline V gene data show CDR1 as MNHNS and CDR2 as SASEGT.

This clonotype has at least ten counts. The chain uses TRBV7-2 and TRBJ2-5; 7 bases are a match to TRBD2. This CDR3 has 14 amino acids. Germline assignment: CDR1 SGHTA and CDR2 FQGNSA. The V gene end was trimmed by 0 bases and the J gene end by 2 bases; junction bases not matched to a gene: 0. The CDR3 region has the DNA TGTGCCAGCAGCTTAGCGCGGGGGCAAGAGACCCAGTACTTC. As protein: CASSLARGQETQYF.

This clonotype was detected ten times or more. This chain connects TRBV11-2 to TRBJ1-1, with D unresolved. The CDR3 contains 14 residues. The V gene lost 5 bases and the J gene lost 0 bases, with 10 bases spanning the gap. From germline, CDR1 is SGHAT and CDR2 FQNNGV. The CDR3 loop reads CASSKTDLNTEAFF. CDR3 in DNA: TGTGCCAGCAGCAAGACCGACCTGAACACTGAAGCTTTCTTT.

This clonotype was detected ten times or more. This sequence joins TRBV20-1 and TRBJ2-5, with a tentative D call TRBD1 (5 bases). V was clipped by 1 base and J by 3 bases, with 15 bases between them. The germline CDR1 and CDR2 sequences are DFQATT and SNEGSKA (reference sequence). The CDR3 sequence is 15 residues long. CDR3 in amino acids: CSARVGRAAEETQYF. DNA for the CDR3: TGCAGTGCTAGAGTCGGCAGGGCGGCGGAAGAGACCCAGTACTTC.

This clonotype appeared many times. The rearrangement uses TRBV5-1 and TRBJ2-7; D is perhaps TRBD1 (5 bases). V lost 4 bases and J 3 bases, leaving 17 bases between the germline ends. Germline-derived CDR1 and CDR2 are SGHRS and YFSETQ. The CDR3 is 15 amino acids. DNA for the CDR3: TGCGCCAGCAGCCCGATCCCGACAGCAAACTACGAGCAGTACTTC. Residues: CASSPIPTANYEQYF.

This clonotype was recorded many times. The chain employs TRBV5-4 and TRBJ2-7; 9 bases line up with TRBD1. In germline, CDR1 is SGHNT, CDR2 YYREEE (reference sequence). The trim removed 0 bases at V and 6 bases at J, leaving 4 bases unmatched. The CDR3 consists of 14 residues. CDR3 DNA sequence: TGTGCCAGCAGCTTGGGGACAGGGGCGGGCGAGCAGTACTTC. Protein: CASSLGTGAGEQYF.

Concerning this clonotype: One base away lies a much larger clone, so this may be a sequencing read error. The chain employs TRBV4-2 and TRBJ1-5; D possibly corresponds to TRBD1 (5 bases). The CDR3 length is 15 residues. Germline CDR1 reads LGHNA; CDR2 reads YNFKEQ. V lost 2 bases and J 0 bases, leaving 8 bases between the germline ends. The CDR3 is CASSQTGPSNQPQHF. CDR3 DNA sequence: TGTGCCAGCAGCCAAACAGGACCTAGCAATCAGCCCCAGCATTTT.

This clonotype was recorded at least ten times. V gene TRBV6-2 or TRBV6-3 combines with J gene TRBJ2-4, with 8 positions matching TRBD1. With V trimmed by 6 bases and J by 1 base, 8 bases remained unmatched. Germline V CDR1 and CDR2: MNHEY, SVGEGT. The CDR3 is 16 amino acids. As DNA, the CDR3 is TGTGCCAGCAGCCCTACAGGGGGAATGGCCAAAAACATTCAGTACTTC. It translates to CASSPTGGMAKNIQYF.

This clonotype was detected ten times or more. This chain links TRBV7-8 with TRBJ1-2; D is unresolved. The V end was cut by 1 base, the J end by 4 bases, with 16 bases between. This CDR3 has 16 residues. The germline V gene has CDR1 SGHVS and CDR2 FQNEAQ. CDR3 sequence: CASSLEPGSGLYGYTF. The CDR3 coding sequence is TGTGCCAGCAGCTTAGAGCCTGGGTCAGGACTCTATGGCTACACCTTC.